Following are 8 T cell receptor beta chains from one sample sequenced in a study of a mutant IDH1 vaccine in newly diagnosed glioma. For these TCRs, the target antigens are not known. Here immunoSEQ multiplex PCR was the method, and the copy in TCRdb shows in-frame clones only, minus some. The data show 60,000 to 85,000 clones, more than 80% seen once. Sample time point: week 23, last vaccination. Every vaccine dose comprised 300 ug of mutant IDH1 20-mer peptide plus topical imiquimod. Sample: PBMCs, taken from a glioma patient whose treatment included an IDH1 peptide vaccine. The receptors stem from a woman aged 45-59 years with glioma.

The chain joins TRBV7-9 to TRBJ2-3; possible D gene TRBD2, 5 bases. From germline, CDR1 is SEHNR and CDR2 FQNEAQ (reference sequence). V was cut by 4 bases and J by 1 base, with 9 bases left in between. The CDR3 extends over 14 amino acids. The CDR3 DNA follows: TGTGCCAGCAGCTCTGGACTTGGCACAGATACGCAGTATTTT. Amino acids: CASSSGLGTDTQYF.

The chain is built from TRBV30 and TRBJ1-1, with D unresolved. The CDR3 has 12 residues. CDR1 is GTSNPN, CDR2 SVGIG, per germline (reference sequence). V lost 0 bases, J lost 7 bases, and 9 bases lay in between. The CDR3 DNA reads as TGTGCCTGGAGTGTATACCCGGGTGAAGCTTTCTTT. Residues: CAWSVYPGEAFF.

As concerns this clone: At the DNA level, this CDR3 is encoded by other sequences in the same sample as well. The rearrangement uses TRBV7-3 and TRBJ1-1, with D perhaps matching TRBD1 (5 bases). V gave up 2 bases and J gave up 1 base, with 5 bases separating them. Germline V gene sequence: CDR1 SGHTA, CDR2 FQGTGA. The CDR3 has 13 amino acids. CDR3: CASSLQGNTEAFF. CDR3 sequence (DNA): TGTGCCAGCAGCTTACAGGGGAACACTGAAGCTTTCTTT.

This chain joins TRBV7-2 and TRBJ2-3; TRBD2 agrees at 11 bases. V shed 5 bases and J 9 bases; nucleotides not matched to a gene: 10. Germline V gene lookup returns CDR1 SGHTA and CDR2 FQGNSA. The CDR3 totals 15 residues. CDR3 sequence reads: CASSPLAGARGTQYF. The CDR3 region has the DNA TGTGCCAGCAGCCCACTAGCGGGGGCTAGGGGAACGCAGTATTTT.

The chain recombines TRBV6-5 with TRBJ1-2; the D is unclear. Trimming shortened V by 4 bases and J by 1 base, and 16 bases separated the two germline ends. CDR3 length: 16 residues. CDR1 MNHEY and CDR2 SVGAGI come from the germline V gene. For the CDR3, the DNA is TGTGCCAGCAGTTCCCCTAGGCAGGCGTTTAACTATGGCTACACCTTC. Amino acid sequence: CASSSPRQAFNYGYTF.

This chain joins TRBV5-1 and TRBJ1-3, with 9 bases lining up with TRBD1. J lost 0 bases, V lost 3 bases, and 4 bases had no gene match. This CDR3 is built from 16 residues. Germline lookup yields CDR1 SGHRS and CDR2 YFSETQ. The CDR3 region is CASSSWDRASGNTIYF. For the CDR3, the DNA is TGCGCCAGCAGCTCTTGGGACAGGGCCTCTGGAAACACCATATATTTT.

The J gene is TRBJ2-3, the V gene TRBV6-1, with a tentative D call TRBD1 (5 bases). Trimming took 3 bases from V and 1 from J, leaving 20 bases between them. The CDR3 is made up of 18 amino acids. From germline, CDR1 is MNHNS and CDR2 SASEGT. CDR3 in amino acids: CASSDPLVQGGGTDTQYF. The CDR3 DNA is TGTGCCAGCAGTGATCCCCTAGTGCAGGGTGGTGGCACAGATACGCAGTATTTT.

The chain couples TRBV4-1 to TRBJ1-2; D might be TRBD1 (5 bases). Trimming pared 4 bases from V and 8 bases from J, leaving 17 bases between. The germline gives CDR1 MGHRA, CDR2 YSYEKL. The CDR3 sequence is 14 residues long. Here the CDR3 DNA reads TGCGCCAGCAGCCTTTTTGGGGCCCTTGAGGGCTACACCTTC. Its translation is CASSLFGALEGYTF.